This is a list of T cell receptor beta chains from one sample in a study of blood T cell repertoires in COVID-19. Assay: immunoSEQ multiplex PCR; the TCRdb copy retains only in-frame clones and omits some. The sample gives under 300,000 clones, more than 70% of which show up once; 2.1% is in the top ten. The sample comprised peripheral blood. These receptors all stem from a middle-aged woman who had recovered from COVID-19. Both conserved end residues are part of each CDR3. The order of the fields is D gene, V gene, clone size, J gene, CDR3 protein, CDR3 DNA. The D gene is left open where the match is weak. Size is omitted from some rows. Given values are once, few, many or a class for expanded clones.

TRBD2,TRBV5-6,-,TRBJ2-5,CASSFGEGSQYF,TGTGCCAGCAGCTTTGGGGAGGGCTCCCAGTACTTC
-,TRBV6-2/TRBV6-3,-,TRBJ1-2,CASSSQPRQEANYGYTF,TGTGCCAGCAGTTCCCAACCCAGACAGGAAGCTAACTATGGCTACACCTTC
TRBD1,TRBV4-3,-,TRBJ2-7,CASSQDEVRDSVYEQYF,TGCGCCAGCAGCCAAGATGAGGTGAGGGACAGCGTCTACGAGCAGTACTTC
-,TRBV7-9,-,TRBJ1-2,CASSFGEISGGYTF,TGTGCCAGCAGCTTCGGAGAGATTAGCGGGGGATACACCTTC
-,TRBV30,-,TRBJ2-4,CAWSVGVAKNIQYF,TGTGCCTGGAGTGTAGGGGTAGCCAAAAACATTCAGTACTTC
-,TRBV28,once,TRBJ2-5,CASRTYTMQGSQETQYF,TGTGCCAGCCGCACATACACCATGCAGGGTTCACAAGAGACCCAGTACTTC
-,TRBV28,-,TRBJ1-2,CASSLGSGGQGYTF,TGTGCCAGCAGTTTGGGATCCGGGGGGCAGGGCTACACCTTC
TRBD1,TRBV29-1,once,TRBJ2-6,CSVEVPGTGVSGANVLTF,TGCAGCGTTGAAGTGCCCGGGACAGGGGTCTCTGGGGCCAACGTCCTGACTTTC
-,TRBV5-4,once,TRBJ2-1,CASSLSRGLGSNEQFF,TGTGCCAGCAGCCTATCCCGCGGACTGGGAAGTAATGAGCAGTTCTTC
TRBD1,TRBV19,-,TRBJ1-2,CASSTDSTGGGYTF,TGTGCCAGTAGTACCGACTCCACAGGGGGCGGCTACACCTTC
-,TRBV19,-,TRBJ1-4,CASTFRGFSEKLFF,TGTGCCAGTACCTTTAGGGGTTTCAGTGAAAAACTGTTTTTT
TRBD1,TRBV6-5,-,TRBJ2-1,CASSYGQGWNEQFF,TGTGCCAGCAGTTATGGACAGGGGTGGAATGAGCAGTTCTTC
TRBD1,TRBV4-3,few,TRBJ1-2,CASSQDTGGNYGYTF,TGCGCCAGCAGCCAAGATACAGGGGGTAACTATGGCTACACCTTC
-,TRBV9,-,TRBJ1-4,CASSAGSYNEKLFF,TGTGCCAGCAGCGCGGGGTCGTATAATGAAAAACTGTTTTTT
-,TRBV27,-,TRBJ2-7,CASSLSQEYEQYF,TGTGCCAGCAGTTTATCACAGGAATACGAGCAGTACTTC
TRBD1,TRBV30,-,TRBJ2-5,CAYGQGSSETQYF,TGTGCCTATGGACAGGGGAGCTCAGAGACCCAGTACTTC
TRBD2,TRBV5-8,-,TRBJ2-1,CASSLYASGSGDEQFF,TGTGCCAGCAGCTTGTATGCTAGCGGGAGCGGTGATGAGCAGTTCTTC
TRBD2,TRBV19,-,TRBJ2-1,CASSGGTSWSSYNEQFF,TGTGCCAGTAGTGGAGGGACTAGCTGGAGCTCCTACAATGAGCAGTTCTTC